This TCR beta chain was recorded in a study of monozygotic twins with inflammatory bowel disease. Study-wide results and caveats: There was no way to distinguish the different T cell subtypes.

Total RNA amounting to 3,500 to 4,000 ng went into each TCR library. Eight reactions per sample, run separately, yielded cDNA. Using the 5' RACE reads, TCRdb records one entry per CDR3 protein without DNA. Recorded for this sample: 200,000 to 250,000 distinct CDR3 sequences. The template was total RNA from whole blood, with no T cell sorting. With respect to this clonotype: The antigen is undetermined.

The CDR3 has 18 amino acids. Germline CDR1 SGHNT, CDR2 YENEEA. This sequence originates from a human donor with ulcerative colitis or Crohn's disease, or a healthy co-twin of an affected twin (not recorded which). J is TRBJ1-4 and V is TRBV11-3. The source material was blood. CDR3 sequence reads: CASSRTRSSVETNEKLFF.